One and the same sample provided the 17 T cell receptor beta chains below, sequenced in a study of blood T cells in healthy people across ages. Primed by a sample-barcoded 5' primer and a J-beta primer mix, a second PCR proceeded for 7 to 11 cycles. MiXCR, applied by TCRdb to the 5' RACE reads, yields one record per CDR3 protein. This table holds under 800,000 distinct CDR3 sequences, roughly 21% found once. Input material: blood. The receptors originated from a man between 65 and 79 years old in good health.

This clonotype came up a few times. The chain combines TRBV19 with TRBJ2-4; no definite D call. Germline V gives CDR1 LNHDA, CDR2 SQIVND (reference sequence). The ends were cut back, 9 bases at V and 4 bases at J, with 7 bases in the middle. The CDR3 has 11 residues. CDR3 region: CARGTKNIQYF. In DNA form, the CDR3 reads TGTGCCAGAGGCACAAAAAACATTCAGTACTTC.

This chain links TRBV2 with TRBJ1-6; TRBD1 matches 8 bases. CDR1 is SNHLY, CDR2 FYNNEI, per germline. The CDR3 sequence is 13 residues long. The V and J ends lost 8 bases and 7 bases, in that order; junction bases with no gene match: 4. In DNA form, the CDR3 reads TGTGCCAGCGGACAGGGAGTAAATTCACCCCTCCACTTT. This encodes CASGQGVNSPLHF. Using reference TRBV2 and TRBJ1-6 for the parts outside the CDR3, the full variable domain is EPEVTQTPSHQVTQMGQEVILRCVPISNHLYFYWYRQILGQKVEFLVSFYNNEISEKSEIFDDQFSVERPDGSNFTLKIRSTKLEDSAMYFCASGQGVNSPLHFGNGTRLTVT.

The CDR3 nucleotides read TGTGCCACCAGTGATGGGACAGGGGCTTCCAAGGAGTACTTC. This sequence encodes CATSDGTGASKEYF. This chain uses TRBV24-1 with TRBJ2-7; 10 nucleotides agree with TRBD1. Germline lookup yields CDR1 KGHDR and CDR2 SFDVKD. With V trimmed by 3 bases and J by 11 bases, 9 bases remained unmatched. The CDR3 spans 14 residues.

This clonotype has just a few counts. Germline is not matched at one junction end, which may reflect a read error. V gene TRBV28 combines with J gene TRBJ2-6; a weak D match, TRBD1 (5 bases). CDR1 is MDHEN, CDR2 SYDVKM, per germline. CDR3 length equals 14 residues. CDR3 sequence reads: CASSSRAGTNVLTF. DNA for the CDR3: TGTGCCAGCAGTTCCAGGGCTGGGACCAACGTCCTGACTTTC.

DNA for the CDR3: TGTGCCAGCACCACTGACAGTAGAGAGACCCAGTACTTC. Its protein is CASTTDSRETQYF. The chain uses TRBV12-3 or TRBV12-4 and TRBJ2-5, with D possibly being TRBD1 (5 bases). CDR3 size: 13 residues. V lost 7 bases and J lost 4, with 13 bases in between.

Only a few counts were recorded for this clonotype. This chain connects TRBV21-1 to TRBJ2-7; the table's D call TRBD2 went unverified against the DNA. TRBV21-1 constitutes a pseudogene. The CDR3 length is 16 residues. CDR3 sequence: CASSSRLAGTTYEQYF. Written as DNA, the CDR3 is TGTGCCAGCAGCTCGCGACTAGCGGGAACTACCTACGAGCAGTACTTC.

This clonotype was counted only a few times. V is TRBV6-2 or TRBV6-3 and J is TRBJ2-5; the match to TRBD1 covers 9 bases. The DNA end is more similar to TRBJ2-1, so the J call may be wrong. The germline CDR1 and CDR2 sequences are MNHEY and SVGEGT. This CDR3 contains 20 residues. The CDR3, as DNA: TGTGCCAGCAGACATGGGACAGGGTTACCATTGGGACTCCCGGGCAATGAGCAGTTCTTC. As protein: CASRHGTGLPLGLPGNEQFF.

This chain connects TRBV28 to TRBJ2-5, with D perhaps assigned TRBD1 or TRBD2 (5 bases each). The CDR3 runs 15 residues. V shed 6 bases and J shed 5 bases, with 19 bases lying between them. The germline V gene has CDR1 MDHEN and CDR2 SYDVKM. The CDR3 loop is CASSSPGTQLETQYF. The CDR3 bases are TGTGCCAGCAGCTCACCCGGGACCCAGTTGGAGACCCAGTACTTC. The full variable domain, in which reference TRBV28 and TRBJ2-5 provide the parts outside the CDR3, is DVKVTQSSRYLVKRTGEKVFLECVQDMDHENMFWYRQDPGLGLRLIYFSYDVKMKEKGDIPEGYSVSREKKERFSLILESASTNQTSMYLCASSSPGTQLETQYFGPGTRLLVL.

This clonotype was observed a handful of times. The gene calls are TRBV20-1 and TRBJ1-6; D might be TRBD1 (6 bases). CDR1 DFQATT and CDR2 SNEGSKA come from the germline V gene (reference sequence). With 6 bases removed from V and 7 bases from J, the gap between germline ends came to 16 bases. The CDR3 runs 14 residues. CDR3 loop: CSASLDRKNSPLHF. Here the CDR3 DNA reads TGCAGTGCCAGCCTAGACAGGAAAAATTCACCCCTCCACTTT.

This clonotype was observed a handful of times. The gene calls are TRBV28 and TRBJ1-3, with D unclear. CDR1 MDHEN and CDR2 SYDVKM come from the germline V gene. CDR3 length: 17 amino acids. V shed 4 bases and J shed 0 bases, with 16 bases lying between them. The CDR3, as DNA: TGTGCCAGCAGTTCCCCATCGGACGGGAGCTCTGGAAACACCATATATTTT. Translation: CASSSPSDGSSGNTIYF.

The CDR3 bases are TGCGCCAGCAGCAAGCGACAGGCGAACACCGGGGAGCTGTTTTTT. Translated, it gives CASSKRQANTGELFF. The chain employs TRBV5-1 and TRBJ2-2; a weak D match, TRBD1 (6 bases). From germline, CDR1 is SGHRS and CDR2 YFSETQ. The CDR3 runs to 15 residues. The ends were cut back, 4 bases at V and 0 bases at J, with 10 bases in the middle.

J is TRBJ2-1 and V is TRBV14; no reliable D call. The DNA end lines up better with TRBJ2-7; the J call may be wrong. Germline CDR1 is SGHDN and CDR2 is FVKESK. The CDR3 length is 14 residues. The CDR3 loop reads CASSHLGIAYEQYF. In DNA form, the CDR3 reads TGTGCCAGCAGCCATTTAGGGATAGCCTACGAGCAGTACTTC.

About this clonotype itself: Sequence at one end of the junction differs from germline and may be a read error. V is TRBV20-1 and J is TRBJ2-5; D is uncertain. Germline V gene data show CDR1 as DFQATT and CDR2 as SNEGSKA (reference sequence). The length of the CDR3 is 10 residues. CDR3 in amino acids: CSAREEIQYF. In nucleotides, the CDR3 is TGCAGTGCTAGAGAAGAGATCCAGTACTTC.

This clonotype turned up a few times. The V gene is TRBV6-6, the J gene TRBJ2-3, with 11 bases lining up with TRBD2. CDR3 length: 15 amino acids. CDR1 is MNHNY, CDR2 SVGAGI, per germline (reference sequence). V lost 2 bases to trimming and J lost 3 bases; unmatched junction nucleotides: 1. The CDR3 is CASSYIAGGTDTQYF. CDR3 nucleotide sequence: TGTGCCAGCAGTTACATAGCGGGAGGGACAGATACGCAGTATTTT.

The rearrangement uses TRBV7-9 and TRBJ1-4; 9 positions agree with TRBD1. Looked up from germline, CDR1 is SEHNR and CDR2 is FQNEAQ (reference sequence). V gave up 5 bases and J gave up 3 bases; unmatched junction bases: 7. The CDR3 has 16 residues. In nucleotides, the CDR3 is TGTGCCAGCAGCACCGGGACAGGGTCATCTAATGAAAAACTGTTTTTT. Its protein product is CASSTGTGSSNEKLFF.

This clonotype was picked up a small number of times. A much larger clone is a single base away; this may be a read error. The chain combines TRBV7-2 with TRBJ2-3; 8 bases align to TRBD2. The CDR3 covers 14 residues. Germline-derived CDR1 and CDR2 are SGHTA and FQGNSA. V shed 7 bases, J shed 3 bases, and the junction held 6 bases outside the gene matches. As DNA, the CDR3 is TGTGCCAGCAACCCGGGACTAGTAACAGATACGCAGTATTTT. Protein sequence: CASNPGLVTDTQYF.

This clonotype was detected a few times. The chain has TRBV20-1 and TRBJ2-3; 9 positions agree with TRBD2. CDR3 length equals 17 residues. The J segment lost 2 bases and the V segment lost 1 base, leaving 10 bases of the junction unmatched. Germline loops: CDR1 DFQATT, CDR2 SNEGSKA (reference sequence). The chain's CDR3 is CSARAATSGKFTDTQYF. DNA for the CDR3: TGCAGTGCTAGAGCAGCGACTAGCGGCAAATTCACAGATACGCAGTATTTT.